These T cell receptor beta chains were read from a single sample in a study of cytomegalovirus exposure and HLA in healthy donors. TCRdb's copy holds only in-frame clones and misses some; the assay was immunoSEQ multiplex PCR. This sample has under 85,000 clones, with 65% to 80% found just once. Sequences were obtained from PBMCs. The origin of the receptors is a middle-aged man in good health and CMV-seropositive. Each CDR3 is given with its conserved first and last residue. D genes are given only for firm matches. Not all rows give a size; the values are once, few, many and, for expanded clones, a class.

TRBV6-4	-	TRBD2	TRBJ2-1	TGTGCCAGCAGTGACTCGATTCGGACTAGCGGATACAATGAGCAGTTCTTC	CASSDSIRTSGYNEQFF
TRBV18	few	-	TRBJ2-7	TGTGCCAGCTCACCTAGGGACAACGGCGAGCAGTACTTC	CASSPRDNGEQYF
TRBV7-2	-	-	TRBJ2-2	TGTGCCAGCAGCTACGGGGTCGGGGAGCTGTTTTTT	CASSYGVGELFF
TRBV30	-	-	TRBJ2-2	TGTGCCTGGAGTGTACTTGCATCCGGGTTTCCCGGGGAGCTGTTTTTT	CAWSVLASGFPGELFF
TRBV10-3	-	-	TRBJ2-1	TGTGCCATTACCGGGACAAACAATGAGCAGTTCTTC	CAITGTNNEQFF
TRBV11-2	-	-	TRBJ2-3	TGTGCCAGCAGCTTAAGCGGTACCCCCAATGGTGGGCAGTATTTT	CASSLSGTPNGGQYF
TRBV2	-	-	TRBJ2-7	TGTGCCAGCAGAGAAGACAGCTACGAGCAGTACTTC	CASREDSYEQYF
TRBV4-3	few	TRBD2	TRBJ2-1	TGCGCCAGCAGCCAAGGATCTAGCGGGGGAACGGGTGAGCAGTTCTTC	CASSQGSSGGTGEQFF
TRBV7-9	-	-	TRBJ1-1	TGTGCCAGCAGCTTACTGGAGGACACTGAAGCTTTCTTT	CASSLLEDTEAFF
TRBV7-6	once	-	TRBJ2-7	TGTGCCAGCAGCACTGGACAGGGCGGGAGCATAAGGGACGAGCAGTACTTC	CASSTGQGGSIRDEQYF
TRBV6-5	few	TRBD1	TRBJ1-1	TGTGCCAGCAGGCAACCAGGGGGTTTGGAAGCTTTCTTT	CASRQPGGLEAFF
TRBV6-5	-	TRBD1	TRBJ2-7	TGTGCCAGCAGTTCCCCGGACAGGATAGGCTCCTACGAGCAGTACTTC	CASSSPDRIGSYEQYF
TRBV15	-	TRBD1	TRBJ1-2	TGTGCCACCAGCAGCCAGACAGGGCGCGGCTACACCTTC	CATSSQTGRGYTF
TRBV5-6	-	-	TRBJ1-5	TGTGCCAGCAGCTTGTCTATGGGTCGACGGAGCAGAAATCAGCCCCAGCATTTT	CASSLSMGRRSRNQPQHF
TRBV5-1	-	-	TRBJ2-1	TGCGCCAGCAGATTAGGACAGAACTACAATGAGCAGTTCTTC	CASRLGQNYNEQFF
TRBV30	once	TRBD1	TRBJ1-2	TGTGCCTGGACGGACAGGGAGGTTGGCTACACCTTC	CAWTDREVGYTF
TRBV10-1	-	-	TRBJ1-2	TGCGCCGGATCAGGCGTACATGGCTACACCTTC	CAGSGVHGYTF
TRBV9	few	TRBD1	TRBJ2-2	TGTGCCAGCAGCGTGAGCGACAGGGGAAGTGCCGGGGAGCTGTTTTTT	CASSVSDRGSAGELFF
TRBV20-1	-	-	TRBJ2-3	TGCAGTGCTAGAGACAGGGGTACGCAGTATTTT	CSARDRGTQYF
TRBV19	-	-	TRBJ1-1	TGTGCCAGTAGTATTTTCGGGAACACTGAAGCTTTCTTT	CASSIFGNTEAFF
TRBV14	-	TRBD2	TRBJ2-1	TGTGCCAGCAGCCTCACTAGCGGGAGGGTAAATGAGCAGTTCTTC	CASSLTSGRVNEQFF
TRBV5-1	-	TRBD2	TRBJ2-3	TGCGCCAGCAGCGGGGTAACGGGGGGGCGGAGCACAGATACGCAGTATTTT	CASSGVTGGRSTDTQYF
TRBV6-5	-	TRBD1	TRBJ1-3	TGTGCCAGCAGTTCAACAGGGGGCTTGGGAAACACCATATATTTT	CASSSTGGLGNTIYF
TRBV7-2	-	-	TRBJ2-4	TGTGCCAGCAGCCCGGGCCCAGGGTTTTTGTGGGGTGGGTTTGACTTC	CASSPGPGFLWGGFDF
TRBV5-5	-	-	TRBJ2-7	TGTGCCAGCAGCTTGTCGTCAGGGCCAACCTACGAGCAGTACTTC	CASSLSSGPTYEQYF
TRBV19	-	TRBD1	TRBJ2-1	TGTGCCAGTAGTTCCGGCTTGGCGAGGGGGCGGCGTGAGCAGTTCTTC	CASSSGLARGRREQFF
TRBV4-1	-	-	TRBJ1-6	TGCGCCAGCAGCCAAGCCCTCGGGGGAGGGGGAAATTATTCACCCCTCCACTTT	CASSQALGGGGNYSPLHF
TRBV6-6	-	TRBD1	TRBJ2-7	TGTGCCAGCTCCGGGACAGGGATCACCTACGAGCAGTACTTC	CASSGTGITYEQYF
TRBV30	few	TRBD2	TRBJ2-1	TGTGCCTGGCATTGGACTAGCGGGAATAAGTTGTTCTTC	CAWHWTSGNKLFF
TRBV2	-	-	TRBJ2-3	TGTGCCAGCAGTGAACAGGGGATCCACACAGATACGCAGTATTTT	CASSEQGIHTDTQYF
TRBV5-1	-	-	TRBJ2-1	TGCGCCAGCAGCTTGGATAGTACCGCGGAGCAGTTCTTC	CASSLDSTAEQFF
TRBV9	-	TRBD1	TRBJ2-3	TGTGCCAGCAGCGTAGGGGGGACAGGGTATCGTACGCAGTATTTT	CASSVGGTGYRTQYF
TRBV28	-	-	TRBJ1-2	TGTGCCAGCACGTCGGAGATCTATGGCTACACCTTC	CASTSEIYGYTF
TRBV2	once	-	TRBJ1-1	TGTGCCAGCGGGGGAGGTACCAAAGCTTTCTTT	CASGGGTKAFF
TRBV2	-	-	TRBJ2-5	TGTGCCAGCAGGAATGGCGGTCAAGAGACCCAGTACTTC	CASRNGGQETQYF
TRBV11-3	few	-	TRBJ1-2	TGTGCCAGCAGCCCCGGACAGATTTATGGCTACACCTTC	CASSPGQIYGYTF
TRBV19	once	TRBD1	TRBJ1-1	TGTGCCAGTAGGAGGGACAGGAACACTGAAGCTTTCTTT	CASRRDRNTEAFF
TRBV5-1	-	TRBD2	TRBJ2-2	TGCGCCAGCAGCCCATGGGGTAGCGGGAAGGAGAACACCGGGGAGCTGTTTTTT	CASSPWGSGKENTGELFF
TRBV11-2	-	TRBD1	TRBJ2-5	TGTGCCAGCTCCCAGGGGGTAGGCCAAGAGACCCAGTACTTC	CASSQGVGQETQYF
TRBV9	-	-	TRBJ2-5	TGTGCCAGCAGCGTGGGTGCGGCGGAGACCCAGTACTTC	CASSVGAAETQYF
TRBV19	few	TRBD1	TRBJ1-2	TGTGCCAGCGTCAGTAGGACAGGGGGGGACTATGGCTACACCTTC	CASVSRTGGDYGYTF
TRBV25-1	-	-	TRBJ1-6	TGTGCCAGCAGTGAGTTAGGGGGTCTCCTCCACTTT	CASSELGGLLHF
TRBV7-2	-	-	TRBJ2-3	TGTGCCAGCAGCCGACAGGGCACAGATACGCAGTATTTT	CASSRQGTDTQYF
TRBV7-9	-	TRBD1	TRBJ2-5	TGTGCCAGCAGCCAAACCACGGGACAGCTACAAGAGACCCAGTACTTC	CASSQTTGQLQETQYF
TRBV6-1	few	-	TRBJ2-7	TGTGCCAGCAGAACAGGGTACTCCTACGAGCAGTACTTC	CASRTGYSYEQYF
TRBV2	few	-	TRBJ2-7	TGTGCCAGCAGGTTCGACTATTCCCCCTCCTACGAGCAGTACTTC	CASRFDYSPSYEQYF
TRBV14	-	TRBD2	TRBJ2-1	TGTGCCAGCAGCCTACGGTTGGGGCGGGAGGACAATGAGCAGTTCTTC	CASSLRLGREDNEQFF
TRBV21-1	-	-	TRBJ2-3	TGTGCCAGCAGCAAACGGGACAGGGTGCCAGATACGCAGTATTTT	CASSKRDRVPDTQYF